This T cell receptor beta chain came from a study of blood T cells in healthy people across ages. This clonotype has only a few counts. V gave up 2 bases and J gave up 0 bases, with 5 bases separating them. Germline CDR1 DFQATT, CDR2 SNEGSKA (reference sequence). The length of the CDR3 is 13 residues. A second PCR of about 6 to 12 cycles used a sample-barcoded 5' primer and a J-beta primer mix. TCRdb re-derived calls from the 5' RACE reads in MiXCR, one entry per CDR3 protein. The sample shows 700,000 to 950,000 distinct CDR3 sequences, roughly 60% of them seen only once. This chain joins TRBV20-1 and TRBJ2-1; no firm D call. Sequenced sample: blood. This TCR derives from a man aged 30-40 years in good health. CDR3 amino acids: CSARPFSYNEQFF. The CDR3 region has the DNA TGCAGTGCTAGACCGTTCTCCTACAATGAGCAGTTCTTC.